This T cell receptor beta chain was sequenced in a study of response to subunit inactivated influenza vaccine. Germline CDR1 reads SGDLS; CDR2 reads YYNGEE. The length of the CDR3 is 15 residues. With 0 bases removed from V and 4 bases from J, the gap between germline ends came to 11 bases. TCRdb re-called the RT-PCR reads through MiXCR, storing one row per CDR3 protein. This repertoire shows about 540,000 distinct CDR3 sequences, under 30% found once; its top ten account for 2.5% to 3%. The sample was also reused in another study, on T cells expressing NK-cell markers. In that study: Generation of TCR beta cDNA was performed by 5'RACE template switching incorporating UMIs. Underlying the TCR beta repertoires were sorted CD3+CD56+NKG2C+, CD3+CD56+NKG2C- and CD3+CD56-NKG2C+ T cells. The study sequenced eight donors, seven HCMV-seropositive and one seronegative. The study found dominant NKG2C+ clonotypes at about 1.0-7.0% of CD8+ T cells in about six donors. The HCMV specificity of the expanded NKG2C+ T cell clones stayed unresolved.

Sequencing used CD4+ T cells sorted from PBMCs, obtained about 11 days after vaccination. This receptor was obtained from a man between 50 and 59 years old who received an inactivated influenza vaccine. This sequence joins TRBV9 and TRBJ2-4; maybe TRBD2 (5 bases). CDR3 sequence (DNA): TGTGCCAGCAGCGTAGACGGGGAAGCAAAAAACATTCAGTACTTC. This translates into CASSVDGEAKNIQYF.